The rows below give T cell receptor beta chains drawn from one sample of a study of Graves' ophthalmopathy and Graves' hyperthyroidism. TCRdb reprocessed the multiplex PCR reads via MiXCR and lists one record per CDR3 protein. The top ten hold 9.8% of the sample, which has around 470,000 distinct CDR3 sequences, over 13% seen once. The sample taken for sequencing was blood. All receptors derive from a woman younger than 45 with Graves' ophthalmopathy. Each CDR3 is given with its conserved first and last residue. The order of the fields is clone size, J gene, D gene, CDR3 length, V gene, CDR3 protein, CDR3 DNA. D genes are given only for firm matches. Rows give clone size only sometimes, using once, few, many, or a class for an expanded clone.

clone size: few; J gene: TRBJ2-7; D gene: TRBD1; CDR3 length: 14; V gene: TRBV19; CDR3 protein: CASIRDRGKDEQYF; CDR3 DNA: TGTGCCAGTATCCGGGACAGGGGAAAGGACGAGCAGTACTTC
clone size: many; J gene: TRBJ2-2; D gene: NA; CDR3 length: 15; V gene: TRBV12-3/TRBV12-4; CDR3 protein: CASSPIQGVAGELFF; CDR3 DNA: TGTGCCAGCAGTCCCATACAGGGCGTCGCCGGGGAGCTGTTTTTT
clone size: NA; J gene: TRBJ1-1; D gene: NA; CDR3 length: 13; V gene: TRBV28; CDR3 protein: CASSPLGYTEAFF; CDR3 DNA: TGTGCCAGCAGTCCCCTCGGATACACTGAAGCTTTCTTT
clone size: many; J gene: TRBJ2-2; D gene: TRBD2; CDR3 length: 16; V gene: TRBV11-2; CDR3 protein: CASSLDSGSATGELFF; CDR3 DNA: TGTGCCAGCAGCCTGGATAGCGGGAGCGCTACCGGGGAGCTGTTTTTT
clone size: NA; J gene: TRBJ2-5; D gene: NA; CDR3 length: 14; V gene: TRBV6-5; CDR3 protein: CASSYRSRRETQYF; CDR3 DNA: TGTGCCAGCAGTTACCGGTCCAGGCGAGAGACCCAGTACTTC
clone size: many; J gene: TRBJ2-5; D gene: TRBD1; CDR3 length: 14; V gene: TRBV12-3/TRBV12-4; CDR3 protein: CASSSGQGVETQYF; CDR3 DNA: TGTGCCAGCAGTTCGGGACAGGGGGTAGAGACCCAGTACTTC
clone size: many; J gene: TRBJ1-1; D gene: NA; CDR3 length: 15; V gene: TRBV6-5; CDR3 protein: CASSWNLGTRIEAFF; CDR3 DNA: TGTGCCAGCAGTTGGAACCTAGGGACAAGAATTGAAGCTTTCTTT
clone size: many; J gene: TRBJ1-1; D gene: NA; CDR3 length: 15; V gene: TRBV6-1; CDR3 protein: CASSLFRAANTEAFF; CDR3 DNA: TGTGCCAGCAGCCTATTCCGGGCCGCAAACACTGAAGCTTTCTTT
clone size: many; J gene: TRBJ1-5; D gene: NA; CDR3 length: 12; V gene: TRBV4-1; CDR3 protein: CASSQGDLKQHF; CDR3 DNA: TGCGCCAGCAGCCAAGGGGACCTTAAACAGCATTTT
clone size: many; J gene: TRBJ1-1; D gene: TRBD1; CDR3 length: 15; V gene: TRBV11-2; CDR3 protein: CASRAGTGTNTEAFF; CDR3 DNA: TGTGCCAGCAGAGCCGGGACAGGGACGAACACTGAAGCTTTCTTT
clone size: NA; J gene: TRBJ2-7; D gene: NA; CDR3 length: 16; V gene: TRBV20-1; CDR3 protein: CSASSSRTGTNYEQYF; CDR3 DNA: TGCAGTGCTAGCTCCTCAAGGACAGGGACTAACTACGAGCAGTACTTC
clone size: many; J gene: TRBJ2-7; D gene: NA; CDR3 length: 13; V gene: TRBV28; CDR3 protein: CASSFAAYYEQYF; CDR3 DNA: TGTGCCAGCAGTTTTGCAGCTTACTACGAGCAGTACTTC
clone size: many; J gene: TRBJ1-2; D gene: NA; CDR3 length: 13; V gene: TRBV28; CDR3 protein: CASSFGRAEGYTF; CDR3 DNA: TGTGCCAGCAGTTTCGGTCGGGCTGAGGGCTACACCTTC
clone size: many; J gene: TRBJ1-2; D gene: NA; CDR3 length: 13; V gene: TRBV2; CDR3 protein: CASSAGYEYGYTF; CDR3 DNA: TGTGCCAGCAGTGCCGGGTATGAATATGGCTACACCTTC
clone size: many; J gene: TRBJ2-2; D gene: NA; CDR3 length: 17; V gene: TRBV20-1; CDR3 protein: CSARDPGPVSNTGELFF; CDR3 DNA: TGCAGTGCTAGAGACCCCGGACCAGTATCGAACACCGGGGAGCTGTTTTTT
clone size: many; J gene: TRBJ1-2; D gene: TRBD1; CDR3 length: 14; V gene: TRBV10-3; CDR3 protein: CAITPDRVNYGYTF; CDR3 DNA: TGTGCCATCACCCCGGACAGGGTTAACTATGGCTACACCTTC
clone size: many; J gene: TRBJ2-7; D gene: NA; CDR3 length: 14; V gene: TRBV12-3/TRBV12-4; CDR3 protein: CASTPSGPFFEQYF; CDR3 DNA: TGTGCCAGCACCCCCTCGGGACCGTTTTTCGAGCAGTACTTC
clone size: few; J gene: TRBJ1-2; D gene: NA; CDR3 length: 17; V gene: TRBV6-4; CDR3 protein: CASRGAGLSMSGYGYTF; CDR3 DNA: TGTGCCTCCCGAGGGGCGGGCCTGTCCATGTCGGGCTATGGCTACACCTTC
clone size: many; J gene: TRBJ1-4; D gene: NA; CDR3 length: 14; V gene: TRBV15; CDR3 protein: CATSFVTGTEKLFF; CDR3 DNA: TGTGCCACCAGCTTTGTAACAGGGACTGAAAAACTGTTTTTT
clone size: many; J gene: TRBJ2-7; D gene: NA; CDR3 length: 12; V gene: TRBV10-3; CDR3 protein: CAISEGAGPQYF; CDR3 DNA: TGTGCCATCAGTGAAGGGGCGGGACCCCAGTACTTC
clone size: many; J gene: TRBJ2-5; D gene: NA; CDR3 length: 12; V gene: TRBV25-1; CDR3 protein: CASSEYGETQYF; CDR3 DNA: TGTGCCAGCAGTGAATATGGGGAGACCCAGTACTTC
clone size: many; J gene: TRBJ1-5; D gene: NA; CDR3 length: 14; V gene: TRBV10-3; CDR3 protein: CAISEPDSNQPQHF; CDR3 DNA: TGTGCCATCAGTGAGCCGGACAGTAATCAGCCCCAGCATTTT
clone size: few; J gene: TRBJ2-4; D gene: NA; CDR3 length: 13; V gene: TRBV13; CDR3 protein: CASSSSPYNIQYF; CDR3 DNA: TGTGCCAGCAGCTCCTCCCCCTATAACATTCAGTACTTC